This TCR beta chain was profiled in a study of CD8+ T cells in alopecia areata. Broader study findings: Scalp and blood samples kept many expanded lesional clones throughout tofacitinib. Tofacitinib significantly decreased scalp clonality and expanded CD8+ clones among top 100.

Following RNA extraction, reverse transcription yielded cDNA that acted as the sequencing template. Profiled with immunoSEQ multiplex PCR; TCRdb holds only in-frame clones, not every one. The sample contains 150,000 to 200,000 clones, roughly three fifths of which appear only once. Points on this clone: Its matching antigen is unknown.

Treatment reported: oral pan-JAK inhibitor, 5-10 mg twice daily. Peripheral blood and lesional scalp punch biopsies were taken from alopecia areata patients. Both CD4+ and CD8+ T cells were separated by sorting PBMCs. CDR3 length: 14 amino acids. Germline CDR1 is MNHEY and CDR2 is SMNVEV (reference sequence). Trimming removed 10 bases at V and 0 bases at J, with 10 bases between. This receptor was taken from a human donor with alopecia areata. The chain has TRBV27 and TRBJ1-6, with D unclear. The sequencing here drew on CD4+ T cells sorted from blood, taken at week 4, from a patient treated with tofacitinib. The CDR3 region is CATRLGSYNSPLHF. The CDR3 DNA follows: TGTGCCACCCGGTTGGGCTCCTATAATTCACCCCTCCACTTT.